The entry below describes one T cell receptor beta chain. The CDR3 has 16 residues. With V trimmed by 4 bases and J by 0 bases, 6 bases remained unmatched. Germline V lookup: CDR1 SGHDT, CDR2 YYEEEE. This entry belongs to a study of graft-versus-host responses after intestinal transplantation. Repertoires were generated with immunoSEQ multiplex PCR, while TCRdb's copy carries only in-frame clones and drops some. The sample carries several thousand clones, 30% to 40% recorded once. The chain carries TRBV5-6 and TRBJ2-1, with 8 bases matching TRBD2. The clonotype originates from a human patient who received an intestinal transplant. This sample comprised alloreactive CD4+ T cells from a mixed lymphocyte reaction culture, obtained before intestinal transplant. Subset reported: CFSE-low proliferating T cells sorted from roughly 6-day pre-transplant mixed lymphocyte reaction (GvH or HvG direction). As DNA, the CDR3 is TGTGCCAGCAGCCCACTAGCGGTAGCCTCCTACAATGAGCAGTTCTTC. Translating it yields CASSPLAVASYNEQFF.